This T cell receptor beta chain was sequenced during a study of blood T cell repertoires in COVID-19. Across the study: T cells, B-cell-depleted T cells, or PBMCs provided the cDNA or gDNA that served as material.

Produced via immunoSEQ multiplex PCR; TCRdb's table is partial and in-frame only. The sample shows 140,000 to 150,000 clones, over 65% of them seen only once. Participants, 18 to 89 years old, spanned under 30 US areas. The study counted Cohort 3 donors as recovered given two negative PCRs, clearance, or symptom resolution. Germline CDR1 is SGHTA and CDR2 is FQGNSA. Germline trimming cut 5 bases from V and 5 bases from J; bases unmatched to any gene: 8. The CDR3 has 15 residues. The clonotype comes from a woman aged 45-60 years who had recovered from COVID-19. Sequencing input: PBMCs or T cells enriched from blood (not recorded which). The chain has TRBV7-2 and TRBJ2-2, with 7 positions matching TRBD1. Written as DNA, the CDR3 is TGTGCCAGCAGCCTCCGACAGGGAAGGACCGGGGAGCTGTTTTTT. This sequence encodes CASSLRQGRTGELFF.